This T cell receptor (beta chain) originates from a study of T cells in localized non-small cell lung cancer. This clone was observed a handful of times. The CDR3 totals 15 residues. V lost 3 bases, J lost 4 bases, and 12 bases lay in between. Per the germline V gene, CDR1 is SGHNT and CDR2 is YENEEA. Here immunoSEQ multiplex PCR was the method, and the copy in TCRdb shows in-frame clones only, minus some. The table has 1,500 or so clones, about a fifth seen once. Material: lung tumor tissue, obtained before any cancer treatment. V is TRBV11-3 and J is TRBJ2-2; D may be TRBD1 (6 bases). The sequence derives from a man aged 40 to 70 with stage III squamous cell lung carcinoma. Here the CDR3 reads CASSFPGQPTGELFF. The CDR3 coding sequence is TGTGCCAGCAGCTTCCCGGGACAACCCACCGGGGAGCTGTTTTTT.